Below, 27 T cell receptor beta chains from the same sample are listed, as sequenced in a study of blood T cell repertoires in COVID-19. TCRdb's copy holds only in-frame clones and misses some; the assay was immunoSEQ multiplex PCR. The table includes fewer than 200,000 clones, 80% to 90% detected once. Source material: peripheral blood. These receptors were collected from a man between 65 and 79 years old with active or convalescent COVID-19.

This clone has a single count. The chain uses TRBV5-5 and TRBJ2-5, with D possibly TRBD1 on 5 matching bases. Germline V gene sequence: CDR1 SGHKS, CDR2 YYEKEE (reference sequence). V lost 0 bases to trimming and J lost 1 base, with 10 bases between them. This CDR3 comprises 15 residues. As DNA, the CDR3 is TGTGCCAGCAGCTTGGTGGCAGGGTTCCAAGAGACCCAGTACTTC. This gives the protein CASSLVAGFQETQYF.

The count of this clone is one. CDR3 amino acids: CASSVDGGISEQYF. CDR3 DNA sequence: TGTGCCAGCAGCGTAGACGGAGGGATATCCGAGCAGTACTTC. This sequence joins TRBV9 and TRBJ2-7; possibly TRBD2 for D (6 bases). This CDR3 is 14 amino acids long. Germline V gene data show CDR1 as SGDLS and CDR2 as YYNGEE. With 0 bases removed from V and 6 bases from J, the gap between germline ends came to 13 bases.

V usage is TRBV4-1 and J usage is TRBJ2-5, with D possibly TRBD2 on 7 matching bases. Germline CDR1 MGHRA, CDR2 YSYEKL. This CDR3 spans 15 amino acids. V lost 4 bases and J 2 bases, leaving 14 bases between the germline ends. The chain's CDR3 is CASSLERGGQETQYF. Written as DNA, the CDR3 is TGCGCCAGCAGCCTCGAAAGGGGGGGACAAGAGACCCAGTACTTC.

This rearrangement joins TRBV4-3 to TRBJ1-4; 7 bases are shared with TRBD1. Germline V CDR1 and CDR2: LGHNA, YSLEER. The CDR3 is made up of 15 amino acids. V was clipped by 2 bases and J by 12 bases; unmatched bases: 12. The CDR3 sequence: CASSQLQGVKKELFF. The CDR3 coding sequence is TGCGCCAGCAGCCAACTTCAGGGGGTGAAGAAAGAACTGTTTTTT.

The J gene is TRBJ2-1, the V gene TRBV15; 9 bases map to TRBD2. The CDR3 spans 17 residues. Germline CDR1 LNHNV, CDR2 YYDKDF (reference sequence). V gave up 0 bases and J gave up 5 bases; unmatched junction bases: 8. CDR3 bases: TGTGCCACCAGCAGAGAGGGTAGCGGGAGTGGTCACAATGAGCAGTTCTTC. Amino acids: CATSREGSGSGHNEQFF.

The rearrangement links TRBV5-6 to TRBJ2-7, with D possibly being TRBD1 (5 bases). This CDR3 spans 17 amino acids. Germline V CDR1 and CDR2: SGHDT, YYEEEE. The V end lost 0 bases, the J end lost 2 bases, and 18 bases lay between the germline ends. The CDR3 sequence: CASSLGAGLALTYEQYF. The CDR3 region has the DNA TGTGCCAGCAGCTTGGGGGCAGGGCTCGCCCTAACCTACGAGCAGTACTTC.

This rearrangement joins TRBV2 to TRBJ1-5; 10 bases align to TRBD1. The junction had 2 bases not matched to a gene; V was cut back by 4 bases and J by 5 bases. The CDR3 is made up of 14 amino acids. CDR1 and CDR2 from the germline V gene are SNHLY and FYNNEI. The chain's CDR3 is CASSGQGAYQPQHF. The CDR3 region has the DNA TGTGCCAGCAGTGGACAGGGGGCTTATCAGCCCCAGCATTTT.

This chain connects TRBV7-2 to TRBJ1-1; possibly TRBD1 for D (6 bases). The germline V gene encodes CDR1 SGHTA and CDR2 FQGNSA. This CDR3 comprises 13 residues. Trimming removed 3 bases from V and 4 bases from J, with 9 bases in between. In DNA, the CDR3 is TGTGCCAGCAGCTTGCAGGGGATCACTGAAGCTTTCTTT. As protein: CASSLQGITEAFF.

The chain links TRBV28 to TRBJ1-5; 7 bases fit TRBD1. Germline V gene data show CDR1 as MDHEN and CDR2 as SYDVKM. The V gene end was trimmed by 5 bases and the J gene end by 1 base; junction bases not matched to a gene: 5. The CDR3 consists of 15 residues. CDR3 sequence reads: CASSPPGQSNQPQHF. The CDR3 nucleotides are TGTGCCAGCAGTCCCCCGGGACAGAGCAATCAGCCCCAGCATTTT.

The chain recombines TRBV7-8 with TRBJ2-2; the D is unclear. The CDR3 is 12 amino acids. Per germline, CDR1 SGHVS and CDR2 FQNEAQ. CDR3 residues: CAARTSSGELFF. In DNA, the CDR3 is TGTGCAGCAAGAACCTCGTCCGGGGAGCTGTTTTTT. The variable domain in full, completed from reference TRBV7-8 and TRBJ2-2, reads GAGVSQSPRYKVAKRGQDVALRCDPISGHVSLFWYQQALGQGPEFLTYFQNEAQLDKSGLPSDRFFAERPEGSVSTLKIQRTQQEDSAVYLCAARTSSGELFFGEGSRLTVL.

The rearrangement uses TRBV12-3 or TRBV12-4 and TRBJ1-2; maybe TRBD1 (5 bases). The CDR3 is made up of 13 amino acids. V was cut by 7 bases and J by 8 bases, with 17 bases left in between. The CDR3, as DNA: TGTGCCAGCACCCACGGGCAGGGCGGCGGCTACACCTTC. Translated, it gives CASTHGQGGGYTF.

V usage is TRBV4-1 and J usage is TRBJ1-1, with D possibly matching TRBD1 (6 bases). V lost 5 bases and J 0 bases, leaving 7 bases between the germline ends. Germline CDR1 and CDR2: MGHRA and YSYEKL. The CDR3 runs to 13 residues. This CDR3 reads CASSDRMNTEAFF. CDR3 DNA: TGCGCCAGCAGCGACAGGATGAACACTGAAGCTTTCTTT.

The chain joins TRBV18 to TRBJ2-1; tentative D call: TRBD2 (6 bases). The CDR3 has 18 residues. CDR1 KGHSH and CDR2 LQKENI come from the germline V gene. V was clipped by 3 bases and J by 3 bases, with 21 bases between them. The CDR3 protein is CASSPAGGYGLNYNEQFF. The CDR3 DNA is TGTGCCAGCTCACCGGCCGGGGGTTACGGCCTAAACTACAATGAGCAGTTCTTC.

The rearrangement joins TRBV21-1 to TRBJ2-5; the table's TRBD1 call for D was not verified on the DNA. TRBV21-1 is a pseudogene locus. The length of the CDR3 is 14 residues. The CDR3 protein is CASSTPEGEETQYF. The CDR3 nucleotides read TGTGCCAGCAGCACCCCCGAGGGGGAGGAGACCCAGTACTTC.

The V gene is TRBV5-6, the J gene TRBJ2-1; 9 bases are shared with TRBD1. Trimming at V came to 0 bases and at J to 8 bases, leaving 9 bases not matched to a gene. The CDR3 loop spans 16 amino acids. Germline CDR1 is SGHDT and CDR2 is YYEEEE. DNA for the CDR3: TGTGCCAGCAGCTTGGCGGTGACAGGGGGTAGGCATGAGCAGTTCTTC. Translation gives CASSLAVTGGRHEQFF.

The chain links TRBV6-5 to TRBJ2-7; 12 nucleotides match TRBD1. Germline V lookup: CDR1 MNHEY, CDR2 SVGAGI. The CDR3 sequence is 15 residues long. V was pared by 7 bases and J by 3 bases, with 7 bases of the junction left unmatched. The CDR3 loop is CASNPGTGGFYEQYF. The CDR3 nucleotides are TGTGCCAGCAATCCCGGGACAGGGGGCTTCTACGAGCAGTACTTC.

This rearrangement joins TRBV5-1 to TRBJ2-3; the match to TRBD1 covers 7 bases. The length of the CDR3 is 16 residues. In germline, CDR1 is SGHRS, CDR2 YFSETQ. The J segment lost 1 base and the V segment lost 0 bases, leaving 5 bases of the junction unmatched. The CDR3 sequence: CASSLAGTGGTDTQYF. CDR3 DNA: TGCGCCAGCAGCTTGGCCGGCACAGGGGGCACAGATACGCAGTATTTT.

The rearrangement uses TRBV6-5 and TRBJ1-2, with a weak D call TRBD1 (6 bases). The CDR3 length is 13 residues. Deletions cut 8 bases from V and 6 bases from J, with 16 bases between. CDR1 is MNHEY, CDR2 SVGAGI, per germline. The CDR3 spells CASLQAQGDGYTF. For the CDR3, the DNA is TGTGCCAGCCTACAAGCACAGGGAGATGGCTACACCTTC.

This chain links TRBV5-1 with TRBJ1-6, with D maybe TRBD1 (5 bases). The CDR3 consists of 15 residues. With 3 bases removed from V and 6 bases from J, the gap between germline ends came to 13 bases. From germline, CDR1 is SGHRS and CDR2 YFSETQ. In DNA, the CDR3 is TGCGCCAGCAGCTCCTCGGGGGGGTCTAATTCACCCCTCCACTTT. Translating gives CASSSSGGSNSPLHF.

This rearrangement joins TRBV5-4 to TRBJ2-7, with 8 bases matching TRBD2. The germline V gene has CDR1 SGHNT and CDR2 YYREEE (reference sequence). CDR3 length: 16 residues. J lost 2 bases, V lost 0 bases, and 7 bases had no gene match. The CDR3 sequence: CASSLASGPFPYEQYF. In DNA, the CDR3 is TGTGCCAGCAGCTTGGCTAGCGGGCCGTTCCCCTACGAGCAGTACTTC.

The chain uses TRBV4-3 and TRBJ1-2; TRBD1 matches at 7 bases. Germline V gene data show CDR1 as LGHNA and CDR2 as YSLEER. The junction had 8 bases not matched to a gene; V was cut back by 0 bases and J by 7 bases. This CDR3 has 15 residues. CDR3 loop: CASSQDQSGQSGYTF. CDR3 bases: TGCGCCAGCAGCCAAGATCAATCGGGACAGAGTGGCTACACCTTC.

This clone is a singleton in its sample. V and J are TRBV30 and TRBJ1-1; D not resolved. Germline V gene lookup returns CDR1 GTSNPN and CDR2 SVGIG (reference sequence). Trimming pared 2 bases from V and 1 base from J, leaving 11 bases between. The length of the CDR3 is 14 residues. CDR3 sequence: CAWSRVRKNTEAFF. DNA for the CDR3: TGTGCCTGGAGTCGTGTGAGGAAGAACACTGAAGCTTTCTTT. Drawing the rest from reference TRBV30 and TRBJ1-1, the complete variable domain is SQTIHQWPATLVQPVGSPLSLECTVEGTSNPNLYWYRQAAGRGLQLLFYSVGIGQISSEVPQNLSASRPQDRQFILSSKKLLLSDSGFYLCAWSRVRKNTEAFFGQGTRLTVV.

The chain combines TRBV7-2 with TRBJ1-2; 7 bases line up with TRBD1. V shed 5 bases, J shed 7 bases, and the junction held 10 bases outside the gene matches. The CDR3 sequence is 14 residues long. The V gene's germline CDR1 is SGHTA and CDR2 FQGNSA. The CDR3 region is CASSQIRGQIGYTF. The DNA of the CDR3 is TGTGCCAGCAGCCAAATAAGGGGGCAGATTGGCTACACCTTC.

The chain is built from TRBV6-5 and TRBJ1-5, with TRBD1 matching over 7 bases. The CDR3 totals 15 residues. Germline trimming cut 10 bases from V and 7 bases from J; bases unmatched to any gene: 16. Germline-derived CDR1 and CDR2 are MNHEY and SVGAGI. In DNA, the CDR3 is TGTGCCATCCGACAGGGAAGTCGGACGGGACAGCCCCAGCATTTT. This gives the protein CAIRQGSRTGQPQHF.

For the CDR3, the DNA is TGTGCCGGTATCGCCGCCAGGGGGCTGTTTACTGAAGCTTTCTTT. Protein product: CAGIAARGLFTEAFF. The rearrangement links TRBV30 to TRBJ1-1; 8 positions agree with TRBD1. Germline V lookup: CDR1 GTSNPN, CDR2 SVGIG (reference sequence). V dropped 8 bases and J dropped 5; count of bases not matched to a gene: 16. The CDR3 has 15 residues.

The rearrangement uses TRBV7-9 and TRBJ1-2; D might be TRBD1 (6 bases). There are 15 residues in the CDR3. Germline values: CDR1 SEHNR, CDR2 FQNEAQ (reference sequence). Trimming stripped 1 base from V and 2 bases from J, with 11 bases between. The CDR3 loop is CASSLGHQGNYGYTF. CDR3 coding DNA: TGTGCCAGCAGCTTAGGCCATCAGGGGAACTATGGCTACACCTTC. Together with reference TRBV7-9 and TRBJ1-2, the CDR3 gives the full variable domain: DTGVSQNPRHKITKRGQNVTFRCDPISEHNRLYWYRQTLGQGPEFLTYFQNEAQLEKSRLLSDRFSAERPKGSFSTLEIQRTEQGDSAMYLCASSLGHQGNYGYTFGSGTRLTVV.

The gene calls are TRBV28 and TRBJ1-3, with TRBD1 identical over 8 bases. V was pared by 6 bases and J by 3 bases, with 7 bases of the junction left unmatched. This CDR3 contains 15 residues. Germline-derived CDR1 and CDR2 are MDHEN and SYDVKM. CDR3 nucleotides: TGTGCCAGCAGCCAAGTAACAGGGGGTGGAAACACCATATATTTT. This codes for CASSQVTGGGNTIYF. The full variable domain, rest sourced from reference TRBV28 and TRBJ1-3, is DVKVTQSSRYLVKRTGEKVFLECVQDMDHENMFWYRQDPGLGLRLIYFSYDVKMKEKGDIPEGYSVSREKKERFSLILESASTNQTSMYLCASSQVTGGGNTIYFGEGSWLTVV.